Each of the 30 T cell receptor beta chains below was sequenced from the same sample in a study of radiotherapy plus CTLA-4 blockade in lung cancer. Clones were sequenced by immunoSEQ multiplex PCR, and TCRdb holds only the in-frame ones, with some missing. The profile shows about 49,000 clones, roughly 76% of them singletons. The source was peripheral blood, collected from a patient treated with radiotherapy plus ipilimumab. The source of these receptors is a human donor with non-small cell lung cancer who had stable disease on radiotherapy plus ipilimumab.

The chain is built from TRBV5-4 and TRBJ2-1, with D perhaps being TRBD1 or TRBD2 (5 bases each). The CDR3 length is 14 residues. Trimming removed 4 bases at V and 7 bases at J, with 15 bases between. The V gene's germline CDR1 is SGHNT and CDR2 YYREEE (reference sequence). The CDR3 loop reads CASSTGTRLNEQFF. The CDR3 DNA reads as TGTGCCAGCAGCACCGGGACCCGGCTGAATGAGCAGTTCTTC.

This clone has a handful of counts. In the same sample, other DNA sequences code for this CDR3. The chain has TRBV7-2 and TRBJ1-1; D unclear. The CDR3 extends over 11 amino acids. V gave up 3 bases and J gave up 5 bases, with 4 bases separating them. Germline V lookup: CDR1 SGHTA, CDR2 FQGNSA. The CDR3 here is CASSLATEAFF. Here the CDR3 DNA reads TGTGCCAGCAGCTTGGCGACTGAAGCTTTCTTT.

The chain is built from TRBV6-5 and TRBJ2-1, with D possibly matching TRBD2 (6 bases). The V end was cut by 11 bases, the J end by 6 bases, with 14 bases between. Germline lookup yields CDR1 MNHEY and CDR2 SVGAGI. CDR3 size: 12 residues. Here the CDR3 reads CAPGGTFNEQFF. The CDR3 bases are TGTGCCCCCGGAGGGACTTTCAATGAGCAGTTCTTC.

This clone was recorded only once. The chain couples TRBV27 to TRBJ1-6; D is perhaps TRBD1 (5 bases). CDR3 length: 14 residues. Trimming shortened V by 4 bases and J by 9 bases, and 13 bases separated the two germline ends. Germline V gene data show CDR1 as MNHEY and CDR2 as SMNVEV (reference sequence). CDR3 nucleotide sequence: TGTGCCAGCAGTTGGCAGGGATTTCCTTCACCCCTCCACTTT. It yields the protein CASSWQGFPSPLHF.

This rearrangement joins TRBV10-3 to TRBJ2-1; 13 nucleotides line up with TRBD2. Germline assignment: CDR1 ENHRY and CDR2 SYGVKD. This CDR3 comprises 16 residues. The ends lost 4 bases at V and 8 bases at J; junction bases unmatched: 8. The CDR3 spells CAISALTSGGAYEQFF. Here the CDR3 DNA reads TGTGCCATCAGTGCCCTCACTAGCGGGGGGGCCTATGAGCAGTTCTTC.

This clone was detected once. CDR3 in amino acids: CASSLVVTGDSGNTIYF. The DNA of the CDR3 is TGTGCCAGCAGCTTGGTGGTTACAGGGGACTCTGGAAACACCATATATTTT. The chain links TRBV5-6 to TRBJ1-3; 7 nucleotides agree with TRBD1. J was trimmed by 0 bases and V by 0 bases; bases with no gene match: 6. Germline V gene data show CDR1 as SGHDT and CDR2 as YYEEEE. CDR3 length equals 17 residues.

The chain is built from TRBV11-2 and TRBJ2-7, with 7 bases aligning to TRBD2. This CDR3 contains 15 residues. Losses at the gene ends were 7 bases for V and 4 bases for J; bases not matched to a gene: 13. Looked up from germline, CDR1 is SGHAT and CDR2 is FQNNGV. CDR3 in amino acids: CASNQDPGRAYEQYV. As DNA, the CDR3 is TGTGCCAGCAACCAGGACCCGGGGAGGGCATACGAGCAGTACGTC.

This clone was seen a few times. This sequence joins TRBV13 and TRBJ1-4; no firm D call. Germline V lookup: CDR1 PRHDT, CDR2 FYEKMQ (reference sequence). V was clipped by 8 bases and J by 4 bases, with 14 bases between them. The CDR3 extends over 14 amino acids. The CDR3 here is CASSLGQFNEKLFF. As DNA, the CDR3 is TGTGCCAGCTCACTTGGGCAGTTTAATGAAAAACTGTTTTTT.

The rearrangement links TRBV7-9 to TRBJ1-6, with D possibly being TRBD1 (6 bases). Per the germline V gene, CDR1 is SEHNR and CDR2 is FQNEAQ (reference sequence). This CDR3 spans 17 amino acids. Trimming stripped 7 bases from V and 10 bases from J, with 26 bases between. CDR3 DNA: TGTGCCAGCAACTCTCCGGGGGGGGCCGCCCTAAGCTCACCCCTCCACTTT. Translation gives CASNSPGGAALSSPLHF.

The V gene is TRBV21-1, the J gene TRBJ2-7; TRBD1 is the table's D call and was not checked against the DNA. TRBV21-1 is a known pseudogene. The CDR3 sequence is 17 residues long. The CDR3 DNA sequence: TGTGCCAGCAGCAAAGTGAGAGGGACAGCCGCATCCTACGAGCAGTACTTC. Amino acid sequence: CASSKVRGTAASYEQYF.

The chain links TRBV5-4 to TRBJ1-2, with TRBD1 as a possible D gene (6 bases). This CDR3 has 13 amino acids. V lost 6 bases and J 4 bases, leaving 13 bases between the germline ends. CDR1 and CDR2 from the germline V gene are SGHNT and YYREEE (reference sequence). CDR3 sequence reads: CASTETGIYGYTF. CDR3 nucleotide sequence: TGTGCCAGCACCGAGACAGGAATCTATGGCTACACCTTC.

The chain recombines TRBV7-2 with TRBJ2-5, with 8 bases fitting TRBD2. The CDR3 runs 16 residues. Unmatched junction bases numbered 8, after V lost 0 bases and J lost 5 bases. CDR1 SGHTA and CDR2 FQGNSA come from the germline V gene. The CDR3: CASSLAFTGGRETQYF. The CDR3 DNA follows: TGTGCCAGCAGCTTAGCGTTCACGGGGGGGCGCGAGACCCAGTACTTC.

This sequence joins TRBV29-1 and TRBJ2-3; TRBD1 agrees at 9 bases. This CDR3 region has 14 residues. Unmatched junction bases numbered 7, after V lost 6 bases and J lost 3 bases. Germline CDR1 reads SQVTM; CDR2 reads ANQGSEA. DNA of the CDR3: TGCAGCGTCATAGGACAGGGGAGAACAGATACGCAGTATTTT. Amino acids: CSVIGQGRTDTQYF.

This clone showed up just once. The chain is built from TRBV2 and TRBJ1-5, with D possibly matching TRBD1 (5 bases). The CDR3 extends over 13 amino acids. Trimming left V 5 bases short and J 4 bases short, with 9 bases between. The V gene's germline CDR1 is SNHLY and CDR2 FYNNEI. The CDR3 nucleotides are TGTGCCAGCAGTCCAGGGCAAAATCAGCCCCAGCATTTT. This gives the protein CASSPGQNQPQHF.

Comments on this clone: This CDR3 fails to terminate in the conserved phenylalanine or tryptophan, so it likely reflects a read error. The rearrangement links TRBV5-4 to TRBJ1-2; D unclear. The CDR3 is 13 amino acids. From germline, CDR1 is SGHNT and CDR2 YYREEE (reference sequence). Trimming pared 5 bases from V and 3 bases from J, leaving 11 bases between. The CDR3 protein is CASRFRVDYGYTL. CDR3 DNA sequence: TGTGCCAGCAGGTTCCGGGTCGACTATGGCTACACCCTC.

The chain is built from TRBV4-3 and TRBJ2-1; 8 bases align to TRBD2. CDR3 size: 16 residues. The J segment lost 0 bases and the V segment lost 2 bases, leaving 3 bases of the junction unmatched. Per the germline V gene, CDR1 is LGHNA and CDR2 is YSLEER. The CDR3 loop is CASSQIRGGSYNEQFF. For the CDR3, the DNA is TGCGCCAGCAGCCAAATCCGGGGGGGCTCCTACAATGAGCAGTTCTTC.

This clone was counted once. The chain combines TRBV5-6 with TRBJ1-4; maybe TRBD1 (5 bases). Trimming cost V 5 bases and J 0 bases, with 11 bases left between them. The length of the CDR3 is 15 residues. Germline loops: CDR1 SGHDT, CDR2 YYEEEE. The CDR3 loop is CASSPLGATNEKLFF. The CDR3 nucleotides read TGTGCCAGCAGTCCTTTGGGGGCAACTAATGAAAAACTGTTTTTT. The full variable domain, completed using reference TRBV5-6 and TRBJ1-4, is DAGVTQSPTHLIKTRGQQVTLRCSPKSGHDTVSWYQQALGQGPQFIFQYYEEEERQRGNFPDRFSGHQFPNYSSELNVNALLLGDSALYLCASSPLGATNEKLFFGSGTQLSVL.

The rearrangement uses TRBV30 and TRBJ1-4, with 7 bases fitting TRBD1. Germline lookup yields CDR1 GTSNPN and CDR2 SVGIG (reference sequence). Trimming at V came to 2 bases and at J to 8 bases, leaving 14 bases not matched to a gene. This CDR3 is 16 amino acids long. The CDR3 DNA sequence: TGTGCCTGGAGTTCAGGGAAACAGGGGCGATTGGAAAAACTGTTTTTT. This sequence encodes CAWSSGKQGRLEKLFF.

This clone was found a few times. The CDR3 DNA reads as TGTGCCAGCAGCCCCCAGGGGGGTAATTCACCCCTCCACTTT. Its protein is CASSPQGGNSPLHF. The chain carries TRBV6-6 and TRBJ1-6, with 7 nucleotides matching TRBD1. The J segment lost 6 bases and the V segment lost 6 bases, leaving 5 bases of the junction unmatched. Germline-derived CDR1 and CDR2 are MNHNY and SVGAGI (reference sequence). The CDR3 contains 14 residues.

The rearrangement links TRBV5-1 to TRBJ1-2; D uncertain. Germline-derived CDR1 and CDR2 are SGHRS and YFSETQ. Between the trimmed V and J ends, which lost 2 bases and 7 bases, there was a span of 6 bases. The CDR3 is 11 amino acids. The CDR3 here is CASSFRAGYTF. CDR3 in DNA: TGCGCCAGCAGCTTCCGTGCTGGCTACACCTTC. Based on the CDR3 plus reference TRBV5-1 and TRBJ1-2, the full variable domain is KAGVTQTPRYLIKTRGQQVTLSCSPISGHRSVSWYQQTPGQGLQFLFEYFSETQRNKGNFPGRFSGRQFSNSRSEMNVSTLELGDSALYLCASSFRAGYTFGSGTRLTVV.

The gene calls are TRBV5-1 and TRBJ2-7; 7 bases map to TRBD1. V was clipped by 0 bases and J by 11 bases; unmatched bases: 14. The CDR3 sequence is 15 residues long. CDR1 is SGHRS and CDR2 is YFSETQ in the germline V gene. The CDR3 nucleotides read TGCGCCAGCAGCTTGGCATCCGGGACAGAACATCGGGAGTACTTC. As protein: CASSLASGTEHREYF.

CDR3 residues: CASSFSGAYVSYEQYF. Here the CDR3 DNA reads TGTGCCAGCAGTTTTAGCGGGGCGTACGTCTCCTACGAGCAGTACTTC. This chain links TRBV5-4 with TRBJ2-7; 8 bases map to TRBD2. CDR1 is SGHNT and CDR2 is YYREEE in the germline V gene (reference sequence). The trim removed 5 bases at V and 0 bases at J, leaving 10 bases unmatched. The CDR3 totals 16 residues.

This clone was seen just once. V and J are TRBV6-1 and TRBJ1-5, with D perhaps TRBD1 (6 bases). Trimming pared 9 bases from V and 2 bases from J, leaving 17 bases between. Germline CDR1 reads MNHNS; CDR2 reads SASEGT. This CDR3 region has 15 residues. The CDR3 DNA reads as TGTGCCAGTACCTCACAGGGAGGTGGCAATCAGCCCCAGCATTTT. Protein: CASTSQGGGNQPQHF.

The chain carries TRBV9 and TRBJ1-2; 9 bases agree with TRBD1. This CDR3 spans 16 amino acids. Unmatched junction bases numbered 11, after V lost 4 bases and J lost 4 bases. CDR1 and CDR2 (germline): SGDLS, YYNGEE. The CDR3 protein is CASSPEVGTGLYGYTF. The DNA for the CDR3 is TGTGCCAGCAGCCCTGAGGTGGGGACAGGGCTCTATGGCTACACCTTC.

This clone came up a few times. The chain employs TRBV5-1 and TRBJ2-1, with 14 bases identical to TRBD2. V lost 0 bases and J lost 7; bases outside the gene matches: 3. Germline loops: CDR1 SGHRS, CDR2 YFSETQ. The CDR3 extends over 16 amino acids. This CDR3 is CASSLGLAGGFNEQFF. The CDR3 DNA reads TGCGCCAGCAGCTTGGGACTAGCGGGGGGGTTTAATGAGCAGTTCTTC.

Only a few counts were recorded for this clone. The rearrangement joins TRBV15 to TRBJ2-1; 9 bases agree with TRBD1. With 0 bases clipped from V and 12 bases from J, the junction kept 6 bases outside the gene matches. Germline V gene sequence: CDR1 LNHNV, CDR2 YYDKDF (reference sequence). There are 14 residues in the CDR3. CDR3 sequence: CATSRDRDRVAQFF. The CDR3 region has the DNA TGTGCCACCAGCAGAGATCGGGACAGGGTGGCGCAGTTCTTC. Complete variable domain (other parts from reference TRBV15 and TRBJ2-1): DAMVIQNPRYQVTQFGKPVTLSCSQTLNHNVMYWYQQKSSQAPKLLFHYYDKDFNNEADTPDNFQSRRPNTSFCFLDIRSPGLGDTAMYLCATSRDRDRVAQFFGPGTRLTVL.

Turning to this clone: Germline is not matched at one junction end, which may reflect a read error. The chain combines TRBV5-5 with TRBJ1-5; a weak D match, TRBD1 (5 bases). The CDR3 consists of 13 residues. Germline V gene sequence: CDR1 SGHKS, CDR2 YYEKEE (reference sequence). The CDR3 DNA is TGTGCCAGCAGCTTGGGTCTTCAGTCAGGGTCCATTTTT. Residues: CASSLGLQSGSIF.

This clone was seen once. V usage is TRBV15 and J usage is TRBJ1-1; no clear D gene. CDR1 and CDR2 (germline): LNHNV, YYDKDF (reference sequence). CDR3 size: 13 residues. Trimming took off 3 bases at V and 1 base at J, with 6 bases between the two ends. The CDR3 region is CATSRGANTEAFF. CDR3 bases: TGTGCCACCAGCAGGGGCGCGAACACTGAAGCTTTCTTT.

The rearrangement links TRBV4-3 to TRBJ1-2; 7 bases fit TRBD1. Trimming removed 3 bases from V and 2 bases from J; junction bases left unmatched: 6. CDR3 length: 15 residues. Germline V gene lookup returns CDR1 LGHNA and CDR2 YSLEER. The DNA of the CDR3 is TGCGCCAGCAGCCAGGATTGGACAGGAAACTATGGCTACACCTTC. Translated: CASSQDWTGNYGYTF.

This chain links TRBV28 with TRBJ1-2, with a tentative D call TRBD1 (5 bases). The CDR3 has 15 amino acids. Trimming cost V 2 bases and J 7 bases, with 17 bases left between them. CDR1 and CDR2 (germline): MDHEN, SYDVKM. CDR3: CASSLRLSGAGGYTF. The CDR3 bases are TGTGCCAGCAGTTTACGTCTTTCCGGGGCTGGTGGCTACACCTTC.